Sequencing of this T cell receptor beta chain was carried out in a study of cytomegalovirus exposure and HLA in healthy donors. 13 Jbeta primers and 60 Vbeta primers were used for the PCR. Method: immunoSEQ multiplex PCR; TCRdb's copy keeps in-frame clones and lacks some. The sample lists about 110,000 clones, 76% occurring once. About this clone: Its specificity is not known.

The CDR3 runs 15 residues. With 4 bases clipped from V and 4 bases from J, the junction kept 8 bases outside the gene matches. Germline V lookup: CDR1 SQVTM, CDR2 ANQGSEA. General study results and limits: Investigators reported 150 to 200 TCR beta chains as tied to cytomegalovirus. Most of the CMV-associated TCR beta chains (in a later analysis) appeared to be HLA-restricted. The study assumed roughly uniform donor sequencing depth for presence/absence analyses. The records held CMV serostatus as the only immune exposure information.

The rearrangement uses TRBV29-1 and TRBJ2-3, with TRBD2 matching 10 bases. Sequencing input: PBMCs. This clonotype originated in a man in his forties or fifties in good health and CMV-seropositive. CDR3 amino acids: CSVVPLAGVADTQYF. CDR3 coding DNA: TGCAGCGTTGTCCCCCTAGCGGGAGTGGCAGATACGCAGTATTTT.